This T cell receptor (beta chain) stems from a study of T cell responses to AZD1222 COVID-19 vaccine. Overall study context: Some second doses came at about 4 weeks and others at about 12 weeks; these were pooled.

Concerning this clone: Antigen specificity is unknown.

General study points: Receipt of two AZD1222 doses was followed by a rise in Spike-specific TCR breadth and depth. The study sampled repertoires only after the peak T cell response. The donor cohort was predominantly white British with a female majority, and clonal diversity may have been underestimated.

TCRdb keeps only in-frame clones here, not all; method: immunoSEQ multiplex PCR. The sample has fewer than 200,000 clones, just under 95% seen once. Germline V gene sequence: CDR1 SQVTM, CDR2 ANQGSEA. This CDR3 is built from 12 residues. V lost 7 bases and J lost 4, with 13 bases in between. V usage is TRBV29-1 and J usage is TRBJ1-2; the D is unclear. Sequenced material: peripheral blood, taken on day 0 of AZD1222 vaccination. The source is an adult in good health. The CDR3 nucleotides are TGCAGCGGAGAGGTTCTGGGCTATGGCTACACCTTC. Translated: CSGEVLGYGYTF. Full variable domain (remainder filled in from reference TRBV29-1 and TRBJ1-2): SAVISQKPSRDICQRGTSLTIQCQVDSQVTMMFWYRQQPGQSLTLIATANQGSEATYESGFVIDKFPISRPNLTFSTLTVSNMSPEDSSIYLCSGEVLGYGYTFGSGTRLTVV.